These 22 T cell receptor beta chains were all obtained from the same sample, sequenced in a study of identical twins. TCRdb itself ran the 5' RACE reads through MiXCR, one entry per CDR3 protein. Here the sample spans roughly 720,000 distinct CDR3 sequences, around a sixth being singletons. The sample was also reused in another study, on T cells expressing NK-cell markers.

Sequenced material: PBMCs. The source is a woman between 18 and 29 years old in good health.

A few counts support this clonotype. The V call is TRBV12-3 or TRBV12-4, the J call TRBJ2-5; 7 bases match TRBD2. V shed 6 bases, J shed 2 bases, and the junction held 6 bases outside the gene matches. The CDR3 covers 14 residues. The CDR3 loop is CASSIRGVQETQYF. CDR3 bases: TGTGCCAGCAGCATCCGGGGGGTACAAGAGACCCAGTACTTC.

The chain employs TRBV6-1 and TRBJ2-7, with D possibly called TRBD1 or TRBD2 (6 bases each). The CDR3 covers 13 residues. V was shortened by 8 bases and J by 2 bases, with 13 bases between the two germline ends. Germline V gene data show CDR1 as MNHNS and CDR2 as SASEGT. Here the CDR3 DNA reads TGTGCCAGCCGGGGGACATCGCCCTACGAGCAGTACTTC. It specifies CASRGTSPYEQYF.

This clonotype was picked up many times. CDR3 residues: CASSLVRYGGELFF. In DNA form, the CDR3 reads TGTGCCAGCAGCTTAGTTAGATATGGCGGGGAGCTGTTTTTT. The chain is built from TRBV7-8 and TRBJ2-2; no reliable D call. The CDR3 length is 14 residues. Germline values: CDR1 SGHVS, CDR2 FQNEAQ. The V and J ends lost 1 base and 7 bases respectively, with 10 bases between them.

This clonotype was recorded many times. The chain combines TRBV20-1 with TRBJ2-5, with 8 positions matching TRBD1. Looked up from germline, CDR1 is DFQATT and CDR2 is SNEGSKA (reference sequence). This CDR3 has 12 amino acids. The V gene end was trimmed by 5 bases and the J gene end by 4 bases; junction bases not matched to a gene: 3. CDR3: CSARDRGETQYF. In DNA form, the CDR3 reads TGCAGTGCTCGTGACAGGGGAGAGACCCAGTACTTC.

This clonotype showed up just a few times. This chain uses TRBV12-3 or TRBV12-4 with TRBJ1-1, with a tentative D call TRBD1 (6 bases). There are 13 residues in the CDR3. Trimming left V 5 bases short and J 2 bases short, with 9 bases between. The CDR3 DNA sequence: TGTGCCAGCAGTCCGGGACATAACACTGAAGCTTTCTTT. Amino acid sequence: CASSPGHNTEAFF.

This chain connects TRBV12-3 or TRBV12-4 to TRBJ2-7; TRBD1 agrees at 10 bases. The CDR3 runs 15 residues. Trimming took 3 bases from V and 4 from J; bases not matched to a gene: 6. CDR3 region: CASSLKTGGWYEQYF. In nucleotides, the CDR3 is TGTGCCAGCAGTTTGAAGACAGGGGGCTGGTACGAGCAGTACTTC.

This clonotype was detected a few times. The rearrangement uses TRBV12-3 or TRBV12-4 and TRBJ1-1; unclear D gene. The CDR3 consists of 15 residues. The V gene lost 7 bases and the J gene lost 3 bases, with 18 bases spanning the gap. The CDR3 coding sequence is TGTGCCAGCACCCCCAGAGGCCCTATTGACACTGAAGCTTTCTTT. It is translated as CASTPRGPIDTEAFF.

This chain uses TRBV2 with TRBJ2-1, with TRBD1 matching 9 bases. V dropped 4 bases and J dropped 2; count of bases not matched to a gene: 6. CDR1 is SNHLY, CDR2 FYNNEI, per germline. The CDR3 runs 16 residues. In DNA form, the CDR3 reads TGTGCCAGCAGTGGACAACAGGGGGCGGCCTACAATGAGCAGTTCTTC. Its translation: CASSGQQGAAYNEQFF.

This clonotype was picked up a small number of times. The chain joins TRBV5-1 to TRBJ1-2; the match to TRBD1 covers 7 bases. The ends lost 1 base at V and 8 bases at J; junction bases unmatched: 8. This CDR3 is built from 14 residues. The germline gives CDR1 SGHRS, CDR2 YFSETQ. This CDR3 is CASSLQRQGGGYTF. CDR3 bases: TGCGCCAGCAGCTTGCAGAGACAGGGTGGAGGCTACACCTTC.

The gene calls are TRBV5-1 and TRBJ1-1; D remains unclear. The CDR3 contains 16 residues. Germline V CDR1 and CDR2: SGHRS, YFSETQ. Trimming removed 1 base at V and 6 bases at J, with 19 bases between. For the CDR3, the DNA is TGCGCCAGCAGCTTGAATGGTCCAGACCGGCGGGCTGAAGCTTTCTTT. Its protein product is CASSLNGPDRRAEAFF.

The chain employs TRBV12-3 or TRBV12-4 and TRBJ2-2; D gene uncertain. The CDR3 runs to 12 residues. Trimming stripped 7 bases from V and 3 bases from J, with 6 bases between. For the CDR3, the DNA is TGTGCCAGCACTTCAGACACCGGGGAGCTGTTTTTT. Translation: CASTSDTGELFF.

The V call is TRBV5-1, the J call TRBJ2-7; 10 positions match TRBD2. With 4 bases clipped from V and 4 bases from J, the junction kept 17 bases outside the gene matches. The CDR3 spans 18 residues. Germline V lookup: CDR1 SGHRS, CDR2 YFSETQ. CDR3 amino acids: CASSLQAGGSSYSYEQYF. DNA of the CDR3: TGCGCCAGCAGCCTACAAGCGGGGGGGAGCTCATATTCTTACGAGCAGTACTTC.

V usage is TRBV14 and J usage is TRBJ2-1; D gene unclear. This CDR3 spans 15 amino acids. V gave up 1 base and J gave up 6 bases, with 13 bases separating them. The germline V gene has CDR1 SGHDN and CDR2 FVKESK. The CDR3 DNA follows: TGTGCCAGCAGCCAAGGTTCCCTACCCACCAATGAGCAGTTCTTC. Translation gives CASSQGSLPTNEQFF.

This clonotype was seen a few times. The chain combines TRBV4-1 with TRBJ2-1, with no clear D. Deletions cut 3 bases from V and 8 bases from J, with 11 bases between. The CDR3 extends over 13 amino acids. Germline V gene lookup returns CDR1 MGHRA and CDR2 YSYEKL. Here the CDR3 reads CASSQAWTDEQFF. For the CDR3, the DNA is TGCGCCAGCAGCCAGGCATGGACCGATGAGCAGTTCTTC.

The chain uses TRBV15 and TRBJ2-7, with 8 nucleotides matching TRBD2. The length of the CDR3 is 19 residues. Per the germline V gene, CDR1 is LNHNV and CDR2 is YYDKDF (reference sequence). J was trimmed by 3 bases and V by 3 bases; bases with no gene match: 19. In DNA, the CDR3 is TGTGCCACCAGCAGGGGCACCCCGGGACTAGAGCTCTCCCTCTACGAGCAGTACTTC. Translation: CATSRGTPGLELSLYEQYF.

CDR3 sequence reads: CSARLNSGIKYF. As DNA, the CDR3 is TGCAGTGCTAGACTTAACTCGGGCATTAAGTACTTC. This rearrangement joins TRBV20-1 to TRBJ2-7; no definite D call. The CDR3 is 12 residues long. The V and J ends lost 2 bases and 11 bases respectively, with 16 bases between them. CDR1 is DFQATT, CDR2 SNEGSKA, per germline (reference sequence).

The sample holds many counts of this clonotype. This chain joins TRBV6-1 and TRBJ2-3, with 16 bases matching TRBD2. V dropped 8 bases and J dropped 2; count of bases not matched to a gene: 7. Germline values: CDR1 MNHNS, CDR2 SASEGT. There are 17 residues in the CDR3. The CDR3 here is CASEGLAGGGFTDTQYF. CDR3 bases: TGTGCCAGCGAGGGACTAGCGGGAGGGGGATTCACAGATACGCAGTATTTT.

The rearrangement joins TRBV12-3 or TRBV12-4 to TRBJ2-1, with TRBD2 matching 7 bases. The V segment lost 7 bases and the J segment 6 bases; nucleotides outside the gene matches: 9. CDR3 size: 14 residues. For the CDR3, the DNA is TGTGCCAGCACCATAGCGGGTCCGTTCAATGAGCAGTTCTTC. This sequence encodes CASTIAGPFNEQFF.

This clonotype was counted a few times. The chain is built from TRBV20-1 and TRBJ1-1; the D gene is possibly TRBD1 (6 bases). CDR1 and CDR2 (germline): DFQATT, SNEGSKA (reference sequence). The CDR3 has 14 amino acids. Trimming removed 6 bases from V and 1 base from J, with 15 bases in between. The chain's CDR3 is CSASGGRGNTEAFF. CDR3 bases: TGCAGTGCGTCGGGGGGGCGAGGGAACACTGAAGCTTTCTTT.

The genes are TRBV7-9 and TRBJ2-5, with 12 bases matching TRBD2. Germline V lookup: CDR1 SEHNR, CDR2 FQNEAQ (reference sequence). This CDR3 contains 16 residues. V shed 6 bases and J 4 bases; nucleotides not matched to a gene: 9. CDR3 in amino acids: CASSPLPGLAGETQYF. CDR3 sequence (DNA): TGTGCCAGCAGTCCCCTTCCGGGACTAGCGGGAGAGACCCAGTACTTC.

This rearrangement joins TRBV7-2 to TRBJ2-7; 7 positions agree with TRBD1. Trimming cost V 4 bases and J 1 base; bases outside gene matches: 7. In germline, CDR1 is SGHTA, CDR2 FQGNSA. This CDR3 has 15 residues. CDR3 DNA: TGTGCCAGCAGCTGGACCGGGACAGATTCCTACGAGCAGTACTTC. Translated: CASSWTGTDSYEQYF. Full variable domain (rest looked up from reference TRBV7-2 and TRBJ2-7): GAGVSQSPSNKVTEKGKDVELRCDPISGHTALYWYRQSLGQGLEFLIYFQGNSAPDKSGLPSDRFSAERTGGSVSTLTIQRTQQEDSAVYLCASSWTGTDSYEQYFGPGTRLTVT.

This clonotype has only a few counts. For the CDR3, the DNA is TGCAGTGGTTTGGGCCCCACTTACACAGATACGCAGTATTTT. This gives the protein CSGLGPTYTDTQYF. V gene TRBV20-1 combines with J gene TRBJ2-3; D ambiguous. The CDR3 runs 14 residues. Germline V CDR1 and CDR2: DFQATT, SNEGSKA (reference sequence). The V and J ends lost 7 bases and 2 bases respectively, with 16 bases between them.